Below, one TCR beta chain is given with its context. Its target is unknown. This entry is derived from a study of molecular identifiers for immune sequencing clone quantification. Broader study findings: Roughly 940,000 naive cells reportedly did not prevent detection of spiked Jurkat TCR RNA from one cell. It was shown that clones above 20 RNA copies held over 98% of effector molecules, but under 1% in naive cells.

With listed TCR primers and previously described methods, bulk TCR libraries were prepared. One entry per CDR3 protein results from TCRdb running MiXCR on the PCR reads. Altogether roughly 71,000 distinct CDR3 sequences are present, around a sixth being singletons, with the ten largest covering 1.5% to 1.8%. Sorting was used to obtain naive CD8 T cells (CD8+CD4-CCR7+CD45RA+). The V and J ends lost 2 bases and 4 bases respectively, with 9 bases between them. Looked up from germline, CDR1 is SGDLS and CDR2 is YYNGEE. The CDR3 has 13 residues. Source material: naive CD8+ T cells from blood, with Jurkat cell RNA spiked in. Subset here: FACS-sorted CD8+CD4-CCR7+CD45RA+ naive T cells. The origin of this receptor is a human donor in good health. Some libraries in this study had Jurkat cell RNA spiked in. The chain recombines TRBV9 with TRBJ1-1; D might be TRBD1 (6 bases). DNA of the CDR3: TGTGCCAGCAGCGTTGGGGGGGCCACTGAAGCTTTCTTT. The encoded protein is CASSVGGATEAFF.